This TCR beta chain comes out of a study of early T cells in non-severe SARS-CoV-2 infection. Background on the study: Unsorted whole-blood RNA was sequenced in bulk, leaving chains unpaired. Study results and limitations: The matching step, a VDJdb search, favored anti-spike CD8 responses and missed private and CD4 specificities.

Germline lookup yields CDR1 SGDLS and CDR2 YYNGEE. The CDR3 loop spans 17 amino acids. V lost 0 bases, J lost 4 bases, and 6 bases stayed unmatched. Of note for this clonotype: Its antigen is still unknown.

TCRdb used MiXCR to reprocess the 5' RACE reads, holding one entry per CDR3 protein. There are about 110,000 distinct CDR3 sequences in the sample; approximately 10% occur only once, and around 8% lies in the top ten. The TCR originated in an adult who was a healthcare worker with PCR-confirmed SARS-CoV-2 infection or an uninfected control (not recorded which). V gene TRBV9 combines with J gene TRBJ2-2; 10 positions match TRBD2. The sequencing sample was made of whole blood. CDR3 amino acids: CASSVVASGGFTGELFF. The CDR3 DNA is TGTGCCAGCAGCGTAGTGGCTAGCGGGGGATTCACCGGGGAGCTGTTTTTT.